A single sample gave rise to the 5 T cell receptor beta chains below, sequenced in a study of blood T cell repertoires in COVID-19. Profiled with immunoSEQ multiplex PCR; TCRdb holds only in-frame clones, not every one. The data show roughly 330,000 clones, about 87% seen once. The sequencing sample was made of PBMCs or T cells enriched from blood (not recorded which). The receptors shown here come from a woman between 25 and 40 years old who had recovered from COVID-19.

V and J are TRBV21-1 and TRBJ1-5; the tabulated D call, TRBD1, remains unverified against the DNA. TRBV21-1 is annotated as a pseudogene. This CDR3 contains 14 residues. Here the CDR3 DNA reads TGTGCCAGCAGCACCGGGACAGTGAATCAGCCCCAGCATTTT. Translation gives CASSTGTVNQPQHF.

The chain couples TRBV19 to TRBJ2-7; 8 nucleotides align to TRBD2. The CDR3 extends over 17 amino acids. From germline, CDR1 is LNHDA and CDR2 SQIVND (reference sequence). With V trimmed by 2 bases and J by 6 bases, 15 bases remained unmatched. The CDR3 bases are TGTGCCAGTAGTATAAACGGGGGGGATCTGGCTGTCTCCGAGCAGTACTTC. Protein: CASSINGGDLAVSEQYF.

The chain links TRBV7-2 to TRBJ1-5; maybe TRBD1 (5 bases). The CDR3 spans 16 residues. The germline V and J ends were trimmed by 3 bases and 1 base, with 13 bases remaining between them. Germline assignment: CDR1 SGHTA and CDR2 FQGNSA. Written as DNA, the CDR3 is TGTGCCAGCAGCTTCCGGGGGACGCGGAGCAATCAGCCCCAGCATTTT. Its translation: CASSFRGTRSNQPQHF.

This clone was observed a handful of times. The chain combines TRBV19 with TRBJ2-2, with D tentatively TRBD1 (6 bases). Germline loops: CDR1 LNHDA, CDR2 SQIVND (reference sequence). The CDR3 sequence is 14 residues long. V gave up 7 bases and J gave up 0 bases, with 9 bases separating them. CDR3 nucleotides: TGTGCCAGTATTAAGGGGGCGAACACCGGGGAGCTGTTTTTT. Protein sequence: CASIKGANTGELFF.

The chain's CDR3 is CASSLSRVETQYF. DNA for the CDR3: TGTGCCAGCAGTTTATCGAGGGTGGAGACCCAGTACTTC. The chain is built from TRBV27 and TRBJ2-5, with D maybe TRBD2 (5 bases). This CDR3 is built from 13 residues. Trimming removed 0 bases from V and 5 bases from J, with 7 bases in between. The germline V gene has CDR1 MNHEY and CDR2 SMNVEV (reference sequence).